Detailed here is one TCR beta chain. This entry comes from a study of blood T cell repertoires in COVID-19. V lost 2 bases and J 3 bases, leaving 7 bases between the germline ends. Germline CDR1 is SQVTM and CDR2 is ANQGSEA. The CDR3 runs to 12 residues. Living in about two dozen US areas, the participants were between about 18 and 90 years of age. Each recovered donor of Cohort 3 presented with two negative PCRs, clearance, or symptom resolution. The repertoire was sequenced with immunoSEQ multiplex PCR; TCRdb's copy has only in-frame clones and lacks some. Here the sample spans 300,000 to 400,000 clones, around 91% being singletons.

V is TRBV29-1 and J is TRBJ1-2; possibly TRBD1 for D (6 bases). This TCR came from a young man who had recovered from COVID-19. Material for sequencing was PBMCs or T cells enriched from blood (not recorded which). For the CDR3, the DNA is TGCAGCGTTGAAAGGACAGACTATGGCTACACCTTC. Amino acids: CSVERTDYGYTF.